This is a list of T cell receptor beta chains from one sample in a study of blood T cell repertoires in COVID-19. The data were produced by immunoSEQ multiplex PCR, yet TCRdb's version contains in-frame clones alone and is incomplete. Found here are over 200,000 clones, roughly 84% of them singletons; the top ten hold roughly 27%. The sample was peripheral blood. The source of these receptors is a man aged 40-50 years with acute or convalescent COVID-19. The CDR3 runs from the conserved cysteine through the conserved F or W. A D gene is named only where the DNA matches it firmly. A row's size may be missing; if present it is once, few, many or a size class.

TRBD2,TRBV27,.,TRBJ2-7,TGTGCCAGCGGACCGGGACTAGCGGGAGACGAGCAGTACTTC,CASGPGLAGDEQYF
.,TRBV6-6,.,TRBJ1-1,TGTGCCAGCAGACGCGACACGACTGAAGCTTTCTTT,CASRRDTTEAFF
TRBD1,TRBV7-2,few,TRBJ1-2,TGTGCCAGCAGTCCGGACAGGACCTATGGCTACACCTTC,CASSPDRTYGYTF
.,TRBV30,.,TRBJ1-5,TGTGCCTGGAGTGTACAAGGGCGGGAGCCCCAGCATTTT,CAWSVQGREPQHF
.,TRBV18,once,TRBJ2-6,TGTGCCAGCTCACCGCGGTATTCCGGGGCCAACGTCCTGACTTTC,CASSPRYSGANVLTF
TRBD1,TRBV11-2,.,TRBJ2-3,TGTGCCAGCAGCTTAGTACAGGGGTACACAGATACGCAGTATTTT,CASSLVQGYTDTQYF
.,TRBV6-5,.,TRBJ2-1,TGTGCCAGCAGTTACGGAGGGTTCGACAATGAGCAGTTCTTC,CASSYGGFDNEQFF
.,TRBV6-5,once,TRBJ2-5,TGTGCCAGCAGCCCGGTACAAGAGACCCAGTACTTC,CASSPVQETQYF
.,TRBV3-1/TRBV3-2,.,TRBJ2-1,TGTGCCAGCAGCCAAAGCGGGTACAATGAGCAGTTCTTC,CASSQSGYNEQFF
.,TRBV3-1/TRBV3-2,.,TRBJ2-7,TGTGCCAGCAGCCAAGATCTACTGCCTACCTATCCCTACGAGCAGTACTTC,CASSQDLLPTYPYEQYF
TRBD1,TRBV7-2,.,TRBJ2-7,TGTGCCAGCAGCTGGCCGGGACAGGGATCTCTCGAGCAGTACTTC,CASSWPGQGSLEQYF
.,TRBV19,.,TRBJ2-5,TGTGCTGTGGGGGCAGGAGAGACCCAGTACTTC,CAVGAGETQYF
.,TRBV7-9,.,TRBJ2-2,TGTGCCAGCAGCTTAGAACAAAACACCGGGGAGCTGTTTTTT,CASSLEQNTGELFF
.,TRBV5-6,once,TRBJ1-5,TGTGCCAGCAGCTTCCAGGGTTATAGCAATCAGCCCCAGCATTTT,CASSFQGYSNQPQHF
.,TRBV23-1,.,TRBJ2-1,TGCGCCAGCAGTCAATACCGTGACGGAGACAATGAGCAGTTCTTC,CASSQYRDGDNEQFF
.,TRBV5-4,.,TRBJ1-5,TGTGCCAGCAGCTTGGACAGGACCAATCAGCCCCAGCATTTT,CASSLDRTNQPQHF
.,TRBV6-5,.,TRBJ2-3,TGTGCCAGCAGTAGACAGTGGCGCACAGATACGCAGTATTTT,CASSRQWRTDTQYF
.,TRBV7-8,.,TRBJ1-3,TGTGCCAGCAGCCCTAGGGACTACGGGCGGGGAAACACCATATATTTT,CASSPRDYGRGNTIYF
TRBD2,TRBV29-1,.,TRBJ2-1,TGCAGCGTTGAAGGGGGGGGACTAGCGGGAGGTGGAATCTCCTACAATGAGCAGTTCTTC,CSVEGGGLAGGGISYNEQFF
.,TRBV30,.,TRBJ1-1,TGTGCCTGGAGTACCAGGGGATCGGGCACTGAAGCTTTCTTT,CAWSTRGSGTEAFF
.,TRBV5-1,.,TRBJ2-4,TGCGCCAGCAGCTTGATAGGGGGGGACATTCAGTACTTC,CASSLIGGDIQYF
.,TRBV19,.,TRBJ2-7,TGTGCCAGTAGTAACCAAGAGGCGGCTTACGAGCAGTACTTC,CASSNQEAAYEQYF
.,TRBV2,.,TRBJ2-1,TGTGCCAGCATCTCGTCCGATGAGCAGTTCTTC,CASISSDEQFF
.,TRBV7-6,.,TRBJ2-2,TGTGCCAGCACCCCCCCCCTGGGGGGGGCTGGGACCGGGGAGCTGTTTTTT,CASTPPLGGAGTGELFF
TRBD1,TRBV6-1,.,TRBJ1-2,TGTGCCAGCAGTGAAGCTTCAACAGGGGAAGGAGGCTACACCTTC,CASSEASTGEGGYTF
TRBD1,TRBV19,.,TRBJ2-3,TGTGCCAGTAAGATTCAGGGGACAGGGGGAGGAGATACGCAGTATTTT,CASKIQGTGGGDTQYF
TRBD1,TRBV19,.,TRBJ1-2,TGTGCCAGTAGTTCGACCAGGGGGCTTGGCTACACCTTC,CASSSTRGLGYTF
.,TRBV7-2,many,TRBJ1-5,TGTGCCAGCAGCTTCGTGGACAGTTTCAATCAGCCCCAGCATTTT,CASSFVDSFNQPQHF
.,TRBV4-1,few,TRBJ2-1,TGCGCCAGCAGCCACCAGGGGGGAAGCTCCTACAATGAGCAGTTCTTC,CASSHQGGSSYNEQFF
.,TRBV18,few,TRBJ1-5,TGTGCCAGCTCACCTCAGGGATCGCAGCCCCAGCATTTT,CASSPQGSQPQHF
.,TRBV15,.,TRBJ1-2,TGTGCCACCAGCAGGGACATATCCAACTATGGCTACACCTTC,CATSRDISNYGYTF
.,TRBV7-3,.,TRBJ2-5,TGTGCCAGCAGCCTAGAACCAGGGGAGACCCAGTACTTC,CASSLEPGETQYF
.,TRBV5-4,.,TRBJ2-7,TGTGCCAGCAGCTTCGGGGACTCCTACGAGCAGTACTTC,CASSFGDSYEQYF
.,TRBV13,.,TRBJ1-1,TGTGCCAGCAGCCCAAACAGACCTACTGAAGCTTTCTTT,CASSPNRPTEAFF
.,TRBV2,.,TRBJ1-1,TGTGCCAGCGGAGGCGGGCTGAACACTGAAGCTTTCTTT,CASGGGLNTEAFF
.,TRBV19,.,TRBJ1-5,TGTGCCAGTAGTATCCCAGCGGGTAGCAATCAGCCCCAGCATTTT,CASSIPAGSNQPQHF
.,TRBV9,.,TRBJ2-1,TGTGCCAGCAGCGACCAATCTAGCTCCTACAATGAGCAGTTCTTC,CASSDQSSSYNEQFF
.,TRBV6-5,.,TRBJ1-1,TGTGCCAGCATCAGGGAAGGGGTGAACACTGAAGCTTTCTTT,CASIREGVNTEAFF
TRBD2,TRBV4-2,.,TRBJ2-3,TGTGCCAGCAGCCGGGGGGGGCTAGCGGGAGGCACAGATACGCAGTATTTT,CASSRGGLAGGTDTQYF
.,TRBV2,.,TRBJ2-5,TGTGCCAGCAGTGAGAGATTGGGCTACCTTGAGACCCAGTACTTC,CASSERLGYLETQYF
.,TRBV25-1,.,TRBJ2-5,TGTGCCAGCAGTGAGGGCGGAGGGAAGGAGACCCAGTACTTC,CASSEGGGKETQYF
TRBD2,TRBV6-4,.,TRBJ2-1,TGTGCAACCTACGGGGAGGGCACGAGGAATGAGCAGTTCTTC,CATYGEGTRNEQFF
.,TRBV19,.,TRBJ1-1,TGTGCCAGTAGTATAGCCCAGGGAGGCACTGAAGCTTTCTTT,CASSIAQGGTEAFF
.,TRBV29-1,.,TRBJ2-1,TGCAGCGTTGAAAATGGAGTTAACAATGAGCAGTTCTTC,CSVENGVNNEQFF
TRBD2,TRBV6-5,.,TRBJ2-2,TGTGCCACCAGGACTAGCGGAATATCCGGGGAGCTGTTTTTT,CATRTSGISGELFF
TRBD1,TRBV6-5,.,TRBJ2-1,TGTGCCAGCAGGGGGACAGGGATGGCCTACAATGAGCAGTTCTTC,CASRGTGMAYNEQFF
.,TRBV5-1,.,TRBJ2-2,TGCGCCAGCAGCTTAGTCGCCAGGAAGAACACCGGGGAGCTGTTTTTT,CASSLVARKNTGELFF
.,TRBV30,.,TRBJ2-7,TGTGCCTGGAATGTAGTTGTGAGCTCCTACGAGCAGTACTTC,CAWNVVVSSYEQYF
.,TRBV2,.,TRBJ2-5,TGTGCCAGCAGTTCAGGGTTAGGGGAGACCCAGTACTTC,CASSSGLGETQYF
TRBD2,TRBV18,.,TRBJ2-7,TGTGCCAGCTCACCGGGACTAGCGGGAGTGCGCGAGCAGTACTTC,CASSPGLAGVREQYF
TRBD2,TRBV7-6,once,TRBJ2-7,TGTGCCAGCAGCTTAGCCGGCGGGAGCTACGAGCAGTACTTC,CASSLAGGSYEQYF
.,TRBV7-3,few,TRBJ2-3,TGTGCCAGCAGCTTAGGGCCAAGCACAGATACGCAGTATTTT,CASSLGPSTDTQYF
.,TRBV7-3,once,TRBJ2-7,TGTGCCAGCAGCCACCGAGGGGGTCCCTACGAGCAGTACTTC,CASSHRGGPYEQYF
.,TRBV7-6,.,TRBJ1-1,TGTGCCAGCAGCTTCGACAGCGAAAACACTGAAGCTTTCTTT,CASSFDSENTEAFF
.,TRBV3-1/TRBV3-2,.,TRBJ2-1,TGTGCCAGCAGCCAAACTAGGCTCCCCGAGCAGTTCTTC,CASSQTRLPEQFF
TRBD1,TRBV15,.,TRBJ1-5,TGTGCCACCAGCAGACCCTCCTCGACAGGGTCGGGCAATCAGCCCCAGCATTTT,CATSRPSSTGSGNQPQHF
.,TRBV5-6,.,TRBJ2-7,TGTGCCAGCAGCCCCTGCTACGAGCAGTACTTC,CASSPCYEQYF
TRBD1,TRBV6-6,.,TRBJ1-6,TGTGCCAGCAGCCCTCAGGGGACAGGCGGAAATTCACCCCTCCACTTT,CASSPQGTGGNSPLHF
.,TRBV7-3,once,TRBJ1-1,TGTGCCAGCAAGGCCGACAGCCTGAACACTGAAGCTTTCTTT,CASKADSLNTEAFF
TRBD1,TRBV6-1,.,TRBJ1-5,TGTGCCAGCAGTGAACTGAGGGGGCGCCGTCAGCCCCAGCATTTT,CASSELRGRRQPQHF